These 6 T cell receptor beta chains originate from one sample sequenced in a study of shared clonotypes between healthy human individuals. The data were produced by immunoSEQ multiplex PCR, yet TCRdb's version contains in-frame clones alone and is incomplete. The data hold about 610,000 clones, with about 97% observed a single time. The specimen sequenced was naive CD4+ T cells sorted from blood. Subset of the sample: CD45RA+ positively selected. The receptors stem from a woman in her twenties or thirties in good health.

The rearrangement uses TRBV5-1 and TRBJ2-2; TRBD1 agrees at 8 bases. Trimming cost V 3 bases and J 7 bases; bases outside gene matches: 14. The CDR3 is 17 residues long. The V gene's germline CDR1 is SGHRS and CDR2 YFSETQ. The CDR3 DNA follows: TGCGCCAGCAGCTCCCCCCGCGGCCAGGGGGCCAGCGGGGAGCTGTTTTTT. Protein product: CASSSPRGQGASGELFF.

V is TRBV5-1 and J is TRBJ2-3; TRBD2 matches 8 bases. Looked up from germline, CDR1 is SGHRS and CDR2 is YFSETQ. CDR3 length: 14 residues. J was trimmed by 5 bases and V by 4 bases; bases with no gene match: 6. The CDR3 reads CASSQAGVLDTQYF. The CDR3 nucleotides read TGCGCCAGCAGCCAAGCGGGAGTATTAGATACGCAGTATTTT.

The J gene is TRBJ2-7, the V gene TRBV11-3, with 7 bases identical to TRBD2. This CDR3 has 15 residues. V shed 5 bases, J shed 0 bases, and the junction held 7 bases outside the gene matches. Germline V gene data show CDR1 as SGHNT and CDR2 as YENEEA. CDR3 amino acids: CASSQGRGSSYEQYF. The CDR3 DNA is TGTGCCAGCAGCCAAGGGCGGGGGAGCTCCTACGAGCAGTACTTC.

This chain uses TRBV18 with TRBJ2-7; D may be TRBD1 or TRBD2 (5 bases each). CDR3 length: 14 residues. Between the trimmed V and J ends, which lost 8 bases and 5 bases, there was a span of 19 bases. Germline loops: CDR1 KGHSH, CDR2 LQKENI. As DNA, the CDR3 is TGTGCCAGCCAGCCCGGGCTCAGAGGGGACGAGCAGTACTTC. Protein sequence: CASQPGLRGDEQYF.

The chain is built from TRBV5-4 and TRBJ2-7; D is possibly TRBD1 (6 bases). CDR3 size: 14 residues. Trimming pared 4 bases from V and 2 bases from J, leaving 13 bases between. Germline values: CDR1 SGHNT, CDR2 YYREEE (reference sequence). In DNA form, the CDR3 reads TGTGCCAGCAGCCGAGGGGACAATGCCTACGAGCAGTACTTC. Protein sequence: CASSRGDNAYEQYF.

As to this clone: In the same sample, other DNA sequences code for this CDR3. The V gene is TRBV5-1, the J gene TRBJ1-3; unclear D gene. The CDR3 loop spans 15 amino acids. V was pared by 0 bases and J by 0 bases, with 7 bases between. The germline V gene encodes CDR1 SGHRS and CDR2 YFSETQ. The CDR3 is CASSLGSGSGNTIYF. CDR3 DNA sequence: TGCGCCAGCAGCTTGGGAAGTGGCTCTGGAAACACCATATATTTT.